Presented here are 14 T cell receptor beta chains from one specimen sequenced in a study of radiation and T cells in renal cell carcinoma (dated by TCRdb to between 2020 and 2021). Library creation used the immunoSEQ multiplex PCR assay. This is the immuneACCESS table as TCRdb keeps it, with only in-frame sequences that have V and J called. A part of the clones is gone; compared with another copy, unresolved V genes explain less than half, and the rest is unexplained. The sample table contains about 49,000 clones; only one count was recorded for roughly 83% of them. About 33% of the sample is in the top ten clones. This sample's time point label indicates: baseline pretreatment blood. According to the study, the label for this sample's treatment or condition signals: 15 Gy SBRT to primary tumor, nephrectomy 4 weeks later. The sequenced sample was blood, obtained from a patient whose treatment included radiotherapy and nephrectomy. The source of these receptors is a woman aged 70-85 years with renal cell carcinoma.

Only a few counts were recorded for this clone. The rearrangement uses TRBV4-1 and TRBJ2-7; 10 nucleotides agree with TRBD1. CDR3 size: 15 residues. Germline trimming cut 1 base from V and 1 base from J; bases unmatched to any gene: 1. CDR1 MGHRA and CDR2 YSYEKL come from the germline V gene. The CDR3 region has the DNA TGCGCCAGCAGCCAAGGGACAGGGGGATCCTACGAGCAGTACTTC. This translates into CASSQGTGGSYEQYF.

The chain is built from TRBV7-7 and TRBJ2-2; 8 bases are a match to TRBD1. The CDR3 loop spans 13 amino acids. The germline gives CDR1 SSHAT, CDR2 FNYEAQ (reference sequence). The V and J ends lost 5 bases and 7 bases, in that order; junction bases with no gene match: 3. The CDR3 DNA reads TGTGCCAGCAGCAGGACAGGGTACGGGGAGCTGTTTTTT. Translation gives CASSRTGYGELFF.

This clone was picked up a small number of times. The V and J genes are TRBV7-9 and TRBJ2-1, with 7 bases lining up with TRBD2. Germline trimming cut 3 bases from V and 4 bases from J; bases unmatched to any gene: 6. This CDR3 region has 15 residues. Germline values: CDR1 SEHNR, CDR2 FQNEAQ (reference sequence). This chain's CDR3 is CASSFGDYLYNEQFF. Here the CDR3 DNA reads TGTGCCAGCAGCTTTGGGGACTACCTTTACAATGAGCAGTTCTTC. The full variable domain, rest sourced from reference TRBV7-9 and TRBJ2-1, is DTGVSQNPRHKITKRGQNVTFRCDPISEHNRLYWYRQTLGQGPEFLTYFQNEAQLEKSRLLSDRFSAERPKGSFSTLEIQRTEQGDSAMYLCASSFGDYLYNEQFFGPGTRLTVL.

V usage is TRBV27 and J usage is TRBJ2-7; 9 bases match TRBD2. Unmatched junction bases numbered 3, after V lost 2 bases and J lost 4 bases. This CDR3 has 14 amino acids. CDR1 is MNHEY, CDR2 SMNVEV, per germline (reference sequence). The CDR3 region is CASSLMAGGYEQYF. The CDR3 region has the DNA TGTGCCAGCAGTTTAATGGCGGGAGGGTACGAGCAGTACTTC.

The J gene is TRBJ2-1, the V gene TRBV6-5, with 7 bases that match TRBD1. Looked up from germline, CDR1 is MNHEY and CDR2 is SVGAGI. CDR3 length: 14 residues. V dropped 6 bases and J dropped 4; count of bases not matched to a gene: 6. The CDR3 sequence: CASRGGRNYNEQFF. For the CDR3, the DNA is TGTGCCAGCAGAGGGGGCAGAAATTACAATGAGCAGTTCTTC.

The chain is built from TRBV9 and TRBJ2-3, with a weak D call TRBD2 (6 bases). Trimming cost V 0 bases and J 2 bases, with 13 bases left between them. Germline V gene lookup returns CDR1 SGDLS and CDR2 YYNGEE. The length of the CDR3 is 16 residues. Here the CDR3 DNA reads TGTGCCAGCAGCGTAGCGGGAGTGCGAGACACAGATACGCAGTATTTT. It is translated as CASSVAGVRDTDTQYF.

V usage is TRBV11-2 and J usage is TRBJ2-7; 9 positions agree with TRBD1. J was trimmed by 2 bases and V by 1 base; bases with no gene match: 6. Germline-derived CDR1 and CDR2 are SGHAT and FQNNGV. CDR3 length: 16 amino acids. CDR3 region: CASSLGRGQGTYEQYF. CDR3 nucleotides: TGTGCCAGCAGCTTAGGCCGGGGACAGGGTACCTACGAGCAGTACTTC.

The genes are TRBV10-3 and TRBJ2-7; D could derive from TRBD1 or TRBD2 (5 bases each). In germline, CDR1 is ENHRY, CDR2 SYGVKD. The CDR3 runs 15 residues. V shed 2 bases and J shed 2 bases, with 13 bases lying between them. The CDR3 sequence is CAISERDRLPYEQYF. The CDR3 region has the DNA TGTGCCATCAGTGAGCGGGACCGCTTACCCTACGAGCAGTACTTC.

The chain carries TRBV19 and TRBJ1-1, with D hard to call. V gave up 5 bases and J gave up 4 bases, with 14 bases separating them. This CDR3 region has 14 residues. Per germline, CDR1 LNHDA and CDR2 SQIVND (reference sequence). DNA of the CDR3: TGTGCCAGTAGTCCCCTACGAGGGAGCACTGAAGCTTTCTTT. The encoded protein is CASSPLRGSTEAFF.

On this clone itself: Other DNA sequences in this sample translate to the same CDR3. The CDR3, as DNA: TGTGCCAGCAGTCCTCAGGGGGATGGCTACACCTTC. Protein: CASSPQGDGYTF. V is TRBV6-5 and J is TRBJ1-2; 7 positions match TRBD1. The CDR3 covers 12 residues. CDR1 and CDR2 (germline): MNHEY, SVGAGI. J lost 6 bases, V lost 5 bases, and 3 bases had no gene match.

The chain carries TRBV11-3 and TRBJ2-3; D not resolved. V was clipped by 5 bases and J by 0 bases, with 6 bases between them. This CDR3 is 13 amino acids long. Germline lookup yields CDR1 SGHNT and CDR2 YENEEA. CDR3 in amino acids: CASSLRSTDTQYF. The CDR3 region has the DNA TGTGCCAGCAGCCTGAGGAGCACAGATACGCAGTATTTT.

J is TRBJ2-5 and V is TRBV9; 11 nucleotides line up with TRBD1. J lost 4 bases, V lost 2 bases, and 4 bases had no gene match. The CDR3 spans 15 residues. Germline V gene data show CDR1 as SGDLS and CDR2 as YYNGEE. The CDR3 spells CASSVTGTGGETQYF. The CDR3 DNA reads as TGTGCCAGCAGCGTCACCGGGACAGGGGGAGAGACCCAGTACTTC.

This clone was recorded a few times. The chain carries TRBV5-1 and TRBJ1-6, with no clear D. With 0 bases removed from V and 2 bases from J, the gap between germline ends came to 6 bases. Germline V gene data show CDR1 as SGHRS and CDR2 as YFSETQ. The CDR3 contains 15 residues. The CDR3 protein is CASSLEGAYNSPLHF. In DNA form, the CDR3 reads TGCGCCAGCAGCTTGGAGGGCGCCTATAATTCACCCCTCCACTTT.

This chain joins TRBV7-2 and TRBJ1-1, with D unclear. V gave up 9 bases and J gave up 4 bases, with 21 bases separating them. The CDR3 has 15 residues. Germline V gives CDR1 SGHTA, CDR2 FQGNSA. The CDR3 nucleotides read TGTGCCAGTACTCTATTCCGGGTGGGAAGCACTGAAGCTTTCTTT. This sequence encodes CASTLFRVGSTEAFF.